The 28 T cell receptor beta chains given below trace back to one sample, sequenced in a study of tumor-infiltrating lymphocytes in localized non-small cell lung cancer. Using immunoSEQ multiplex PCR, the repertoire was profiled, and TCRdb retains in-frame clones only, with some absent. The sample carries roughly 12,000 clones, 84% recorded once. The sequenced sample consisted of lung tumor tissue. The origin of the receptors is a human donor with non-small cell lung cancer.

Details on this clone: One junction end does not reproduce the germline sequence, and a read error may be involved. The J gene is TRBJ2-3, the V gene TRBV5-4; TRBD1 might be the D (5 bases). This CDR3 has 14 residues. Germline V gene lookup returns CDR1 SGHNT and CDR2 YYREEE (reference sequence). The CDR3 coding sequence is TGTGCCAGCAGCTTGAGGGCCCCAGGGTACGCAGTGGATTTT. Its protein product is CASSLRAPGYAVDF. Together with reference TRBV5-4 and TRBJ2-3, the CDR3 gives the full variable domain: ETGVTQSPTHLIKTRGQQVTLRCSSQSGHNTVSWYQQALGQGPQFIFQYYREEENGRGNFPPRFSGLQFPNYSSELNVNALELDDSALYLCASSLRAPGYAVDFGPGTRLTVL.

The rearrangement uses TRBV2 and TRBJ1-2; perhaps TRBD1 as D (6 bases). V dropped 6 bases and J dropped 0 bases, with 11 bases sitting between them. CDR3 length: 14 amino acids. Germline V gene data show CDR1 as SNHLY and CDR2 as FYNNEI. The CDR3 spells CASSYRAPNYGYTF. CDR3 DNA: TGTGCCAGCAGCTACAGGGCCCCTAACTATGGCTACACCTTC.

This chain uses TRBV6-1 with TRBJ1-3, with D possibly being TRBD1 (5 bases). This CDR3 is built from 15 residues. The ends were cut back, 2 bases at V and 2 bases at J, with 10 bases in the middle. Germline values: CDR1 MNHNS, CDR2 SASEGT. The CDR3 spells CASSETGRPGNTIYF. The CDR3 DNA reads TGTGCCAGCAGTGAAACAGGCAGACCTGGAAACACCATATATTTT.

The chain employs TRBV5-1 and TRBJ1-6; D not resolved. Trimming cost V 0 bases and J 7 bases, with 5 bases left between them. This CDR3 contains 13 residues. Germline V lookup: CDR1 SGHRS, CDR2 YFSETQ. In DNA form, the CDR3 reads TGCGCCAGCAGCTTGGGGGGAAATTCACCCCTCCACTTT. Protein sequence: CASSLGGNSPLHF.

This chain uses TRBV29-1 with TRBJ2-5; perhaps TRBD1 as D (6 bases). The CDR3 has 13 amino acids. V shed 1 base and J shed 3 bases, with 9 bases lying between them. Germline V gene data show CDR1 as SQVTM and CDR2 as ANQGSEA. The CDR3 region has the DNA TGCAGCGTTGAAGGCAGGGGAGAAGAGACCCAGTACTTC. It translates to CSVEGRGEETQYF.

The chain links TRBV30 to TRBJ1-4; no reliable D call. The ends were cut back, 3 bases at V and 6 bases at J, with 2 bases in the middle. Germline assignment: CDR1 GTSNPN and CDR2 SVGIG (reference sequence). The CDR3 consists of 10 residues. The chain's CDR3 is CAWRDEKLFF. CDR3 DNA sequence: TGTGCCTGGAGGGATGAAAAACTGTTTTTT.

The V call is TRBV27, the J call TRBJ1-5; D remains unclear. V was pared by 6 bases and J by 1 base, with 7 bases between. The germline gives CDR1 MNHEY, CDR2 SMNVEV (reference sequence). CDR3 size: 13 residues. The CDR3 protein is CASRGLSNQPQHF. DNA for the CDR3: TGTGCCAGCAGGGGGTTGAGCAATCAGCCCCAGCATTTT.

The chain uses TRBV11-2 and TRBJ2-3; TRBD2 matches 8 bases. V lost 5 bases, J lost 3 bases, and 4 bases stayed unmatched. The CDR3 contains 14 residues. CDR1 and CDR2 from the germline V gene are SGHAT and FQNNGV. CDR3 residues: CASSDSGVTDTQYF. DNA for the CDR3: TGTGCCAGCAGCGATAGCGGGGTAACAGATACGCAGTATTTT.

The J gene is TRBJ1-1, the V gene TRBV7-9; weak D call: TRBD1 (5 bases). CDR1 and CDR2 (germline): SEHNR, FQNEAQ (reference sequence). The V end lost 0 bases, the J end lost 5 bases, and 13 bases lay between the germline ends. The CDR3 spans 15 residues. CDR3 coding DNA: TGTGCCAGCAGCTTAGCGCAGGAAGGGGCGACTGAAGCTTTCTTT. This gives the protein CASSLAQEGATEAFF.

J is TRBJ2-5 and V is TRBV10-3, with TRBD2 matching over 9 bases. V shed 6 bases and J 2 bases; nucleotides not matched to a gene: 4. The CDR3 runs 14 residues. The V gene's germline CDR1 is ENHRY and CDR2 SYGVKD. CDR3 protein: CAISRREGQETQYF. The CDR3 DNA follows: TGTGCCATCAGCCGGCGGGAGGGACAAGAGACCCAGTACTTC.

CDR3 amino acids: CASSPGLLGSGNTIYF. The CDR3 coding sequence is TGTGCCAGCAGCCCGGGACTTTTAGGGTCTGGAAACACCATATATTTT. J is TRBJ1-3 and V is TRBV7-2; D might be TRBD1 (5 bases). The CDR3 sequence is 16 residues long. The V end was cut by 5 bases, the J end by 1 base, with 15 bases between. Germline V gene data show CDR1 as SGHTA and CDR2 as FQGNSA. Full variable domain (outside the CDR3, taken from reference TRBV7-2 and TRBJ1-3): GAGVSQSPSNKVTEKGKDVELRCDPISGHTALYWYRQSLGQGLEFLIYFQGNSAPDKSGLPSDRFSAERTGGSVSTLTIQRTQQEDSAVYLCASSPGLLGSGNTIYFGEGSWLTVV.

The CDR3 DNA sequence: TGCGCCAGCCCCCGGAACCACTACGAGCAGTACTTC. Its translation is CASPRNHYEQYF. The rearrangement joins TRBV10-1 to TRBJ2-7; D not resolved. Trimming shortened V by 8 bases and J by 3 bases, and 11 bases separated the two germline ends. There are 12 residues in the CDR3. CDR1 is WNHNN and CDR2 is SYGVQD in the germline V gene (reference sequence).

This clone was seen a single time. V and J are TRBV7-9 and TRBJ2-1; a weak D match, TRBD2 (6 bases). The CDR3 spans 15 residues. The V gene's germline CDR1 is SEHNR and CDR2 FQNEAQ (reference sequence). The V end lost 8 bases, the J end lost 12 bases, and 26 bases lay between the germline ends. CDR3 bases: TGTGCCAGCGGGGCCCCAAAAGACGGGGGTTTAGGGCAGTTCTTC. It codes for CASGAPKDGGLGQFF.

The rearrangement uses TRBV5-1 and TRBJ1-6; a possible D gene is TRBD1 (5 bases). Trimming stripped 5 bases from V and 7 bases from J, with 10 bases between. This CDR3 has 13 amino acids. Germline V gene sequence: CDR1 SGHRS, CDR2 YFSETQ. The CDR3 spells CASSTGPNSPLHF. The CDR3, as DNA: TGCGCCAGCAGTACGGGACCGAATTCACCCCTCCACTTT.

This chain joins TRBV29-1 and TRBJ2-1; 12 bases are a match to TRBD2. The CDR3 runs to 16 residues. V gave up 5 bases and J gave up 4 bases; unmatched junction bases: 9. Germline CDR1 SQVTM, CDR2 ANQGSEA. CDR3 DNA: TGCAGCGTTACGACTAGCGGGGGCCTCCTTTACAATGAGCAGTTCTTC. It codes for CSVTTSGGLLYNEQFF.

The rearrangement links TRBV9 to TRBJ1-1; D not certain. V was clipped by 3 bases and J by 6 bases, with 18 bases between them. The CDR3 has 15 residues. Germline values: CDR1 SGDLS, CDR2 YYNGEE. The CDR3 spells CASSAGGPTKPEAFF. The CDR3 nucleotides read TGTGCCAGCAGCGCCGGAGGGCCTACGAAACCTGAAGCTTTCTTT.

The gene calls are TRBV10-2 and TRBJ2-1, with D perhaps TRBD2 (5 bases). Germline CDR1 WSHSY, CDR2 SAAADI. The length of the CDR3 is 21 residues. The V end lost 0 bases, the J end lost 1 base, and 25 bases lay between the germline ends. CDR3 residues: CASSESTYHFSRRRSYNEQFF. The DNA of the CDR3 is TGCGCCAGCAGTGAGTCGACTTATCACTTTTCCAGGAGGAGGTCCTACAATGAGCAGTTCTTC.

The CDR3 coding sequence is TGTGCCATCAGTGAGGCACCGGGACAGGGCCACGAGCAGTACTTC. It is translated as CAISEAPGQGHEQYF. The rearrangement uses TRBV10-3 and TRBJ2-7, with 9 bases lining up with TRBD1. The CDR3 extends over 15 amino acids. Germline V lookup: CDR1 ENHRY, CDR2 SYGVKD. After removal of 2 bases from V and 5 bases from J, the junction contained 7 bases not matched to a gene.

The chain recombines TRBV6-1 with TRBJ2-7; D is unresolved. Germline CDR1 is MNHNS and CDR2 is SASEGT. The CDR3 spans 13 residues. Trimming shortened V by 0 bases and J by 6 bases, and 9 bases separated the two germline ends. The CDR3, as DNA: TGTGCCAGCAGTGAAGCAACCCAGGTCGAGCAGTACTTC. This sequence encodes CASSEATQVEQYF.

The chain links TRBV27 to TRBJ2-7, with D perhaps TRBD2 (6 bases). Trimming pared 5 bases from V and 6 bases from J, leaving 17 bases between. The CDR3 totals 14 residues. Germline CDR1 MNHEY, CDR2 SMNVEV (reference sequence). In nucleotides, the CDR3 is TGTGCCAGCAGTACTGGGACTGGCCGGGGCGAGCAGTACTTC. Translated: CASSTGTGRGEQYF.

J is TRBJ1-1 and V is TRBV5-6; unclear D gene. The CDR3 consists of 12 residues. Germline V gives CDR1 SGHDT, CDR2 YYEEEE. Trimming cost V 0 bases and J 10 bases, with 10 bases left between them. Here the CDR3 reads CASSLARSRAFF. The DNA for the CDR3 is TGTGCCAGCAGCTTGGCGAGGAGTAGAGCTTTCTTT.

The rearrangement joins TRBV19 to TRBJ1-1; tentative D call: TRBD1 (6 bases). Germline V gene lookup returns CDR1 LNHDA and CDR2 SQIVND (reference sequence). V was clipped by 6 bases and J by 1 base, with 18 bases between them. The CDR3 length is 16 residues. The CDR3 DNA reads TGTGCCAGTAGGGAAAGATCAGGGGTCGAGAACACTGAAGCTTTCTTT. It encodes CASRERSGVENTEAFF.

This chain links TRBV29-1 with TRBJ1-4; D gene uncertain. This CDR3 comprises 13 residues. The germline V and J ends were trimmed by 7 bases and 7 bases, with 16 bases remaining between them. From germline, CDR1 is SQVTM and CDR2 ANQGSEA. CDR3 bases: TGCAGCGCGACGGGAGGGAAGGGTGAAAAACTGTTTTTT. Its translation: CSATGGKGEKLFF.

The rearrangement joins TRBV11-3 to TRBJ2-3; TRBD2 might be the D (7 bases). Germline V gives CDR1 SGHNT, CDR2 YENEEA. The CDR3 consists of 13 residues. Between the trimmed V and J ends, which lost 5 bases and 10 bases, there was a span of 16 bases. The CDR3 sequence: CASSANGGQSQYF. The CDR3, as DNA: TGTGCCAGCAGCGCAAACGGGGGGCAGTCGCAGTATTTT.

V gene TRBV6-5 combines with J gene TRBJ1-1; no clear D gene. CDR3 length equals 12 residues. V gave up 5 bases and J gave up 8 bases, with 12 bases separating them. The V gene's germline CDR1 is MNHEY and CDR2 SVGAGI. The CDR3 nucleotides are TGTGCCAGCAGTGTGCGGGGTGGGGAAGCTTTCTTT. It specifies CASSVRGGEAFF.

The genes are TRBV2 and TRBJ2-2; maybe TRBD2 (6 bases). Germline loops: CDR1 SNHLY, CDR2 FYNNEI. The ends were cut back, 4 bases at V and 1 base at J, with 10 bases in the middle. The CDR3 consists of 15 residues. This CDR3 reads CASSVAALNTGELFF. In DNA, the CDR3 is TGTGCCAGCAGTGTAGCGGCCCTGAACACCGGGGAGCTGTTTTTT.

The chain carries TRBV7-2 and TRBJ2-3, with D possibly being TRBD2 (5 bases). This CDR3 contains 13 residues. The V end was cut by 5 bases, the J end by 6 bases, with 12 bases between. Germline assignment: CDR1 SGHTA and CDR2 FQGNSA. The CDR3 DNA reads as TGTGCCAGCAGCCCCCTGAGGGCCGATACGCAGTATTTT. Its protein is CASSPLRADTQYF. Using reference TRBV7-2 and TRBJ2-3 for the parts outside the CDR3, the full variable domain is GAGVSQSPSNKVTEKGKDVELRCDPISGHTALYWYRQSLGQGLEFLIYFQGNSAPDKSGLPSDRFSAERTGGSVSTLTIQRTQQEDSAVYLCASSPLRADTQYFGPGTRLTVL.

V and J are TRBV2 and TRBJ2-7; 10 bases align to TRBD2. Trimming cost V 8 bases and J 3 bases; bases outside gene matches: 7. The germline V gene encodes CDR1 SNHLY and CDR2 FYNNEI. CDR3 length: 14 amino acids. CDR3 bases: TGTGCCAGCGAAGCGGGAGGGCAAATCTACGAGCAGTACTTC. This codes for CASEAGGQIYEQYF.